Shown below are 5 T cell receptor beta chains from a single sample sequenced in a study of vaccination and CD4 T cells after COVID-19. The antigens these receptors bind are not known. Treatment described: roughly 11-day PBMC culture with coronavirus spike peptide pools or control peptides (ViraFEST assay). Researchers used the Oncomine TCR Beta short-read assay to sequence DNA from cultured CD4+ T cells. One entry per CDR3 protein results from TCRdb running MiXCR on the PCR reads. The repertoire holds around 21,000 distinct CDR3 sequences, with 56% as singletons. Material for sequencing was CD4+ T cells from blood, cultured in vitro. The receptor set was obtained from a human donor who had recovered from COVID-19.

The gene calls are TRBV11-2 and TRBJ1-1; TRBD1 matches at 7 bases. Germline values: CDR1 SGHAT, CDR2 FQNNGV. The CDR3 has 16 amino acids. With V trimmed by 4 bases and J by 1 base, 9 bases remained unmatched. In nucleotides, the CDR3 is TGTGCCAGCAGCTCCGGATGGCAGGGGGAGAACACTGAAGCTTTCTTT. This sequence encodes CASSSGWQGENTEAFF.

The chain recombines TRBV11-1 with TRBJ1-1, with D perhaps matching TRBD1 (6 bases). Germline lookup yields CDR1 SGHAT and CDR2 FQDESV (reference sequence). V was clipped by 5 bases and J by 5 bases, with 18 bases between them. The CDR3 runs 15 residues. The CDR3 coding sequence is TGTGCCAGCAGCCCTCCTTGGGCAGGGGTTACTGAAGCTTTCTTT. Encoded protein: CASSPPWAGVTEAFF.

This clonotype was counted between two and nine times. The chain links TRBV6-5 to TRBJ2-3; D gene uncertain. Germline lookup yields CDR1 MNHEY and CDR2 SVGAGI. The CDR3 spans 15 residues. Trimming left V 4 bases short and J 0 bases short, with 11 bases between. The CDR3 sequence: CASSWSSDSTDTQYF. CDR3 nucleotide sequence: TGTGCCAGCAGTTGGTCCAGCGATAGCACAGATACGCAGTATTTT.

The gene calls are TRBV5-1 and TRBJ1-2; D is possibly TRBD1 (5 bases). The V end lost 4 bases, the J end lost 3 bases, and 13 bases lay between the germline ends. Germline assignment: CDR1 SGHRS and CDR2 YFSETQ. The CDR3 totals 14 residues. The CDR3 reads CASSVNGGDYGYTF. The CDR3 nucleotides read TGCGCCAGCAGCGTAAACGGGGGAGACTATGGCTACACCTTC.

The rearrangement links TRBV11-3 to TRBJ1-1, with a tentative D call TRBD1 (5 bases). Between the trimmed V and J ends, which lost 5 bases and 6 bases, there was a span of 7 bases. Germline V gives CDR1 SGHNT, CDR2 YENEEA. The CDR3 runs 11 residues. CDR3 sequence: CASSGASEAFF. The CDR3 coding sequence is TGTGCCAGCAGCGGGGCGTCTGAAGCTTTCTTT.